A selection of T cell receptor beta chains follows, all from one sample in a study of T cells after yellow fever vaccination. TCRdb processed the 5' RACE reads anew with MiXCR; each CDR3 protein has one entry. This table holds about 140,000 distinct CDR3 sequences, under 8% found once. This material consisted of CD4+ T cells sorted from PBMCs, taken 10 days after the yellow fever booster vaccination. The receptors originated from a man aged 25-45 years who received the YFV17D yellow fever vaccine. Each CDR3 is given with its conserved first and last residue. D genes are given only for firm matches. Rows may omit the clone size; those that give it use once, few, many or a size class.

V gene,J gene,D gene,clone size,CDR3 DNA,CDR3 protein
TRBV14,TRBJ2-4,.,many,TGTGCCAGCAGCCAACCCAGGGCGAAGGGGTTCAACATTCAGTACTTC,CASSQPRAKGFNIQYF
TRBV5-1,TRBJ2-1,TRBD1,many,TGCGCCAGCAGCTCCACCTCCCGGGACAGGGTCAATGAGCAGTTCTTC,CASSSTSRDRVNEQFF
TRBV10-3,TRBJ2-7,.,many,TGTGCCATCAGGATACAGGCTAGCTCCTACGAGCAGTACTTC,CAIRIQASSYEQYF
TRBV10-1,TRBJ1-1,.,many,TGCGCCAGCAGCCCTTGGTCGGACCGCACTGAAGCTTTCTTT,CASSPWSDRTEAFF
TRBV20-1,TRBJ2-3,TRBD1,many,TGCAGTGCTTCGACAGGGTCACGAGCAGATACGCAGTATTTT,CSASTGSRADTQYF
TRBV5-1,TRBJ2-3,.,many,TGCGCCAGCAGCCCCAAAACTAGCACAGATACGCAGTATTTT,CASSPKTSTDTQYF
TRBV20-1,TRBJ2-1,.,many,TGCAGTGCTAGAGACACCATCGGGACACACACCTACAATGAGCAGTTCTTC,CSARDTIGTHTYNEQFF
TRBV12-3/TRBV12-4,TRBJ2-5,.,many,TGTGCCAGCAGCCCCGGGGTTGGGACAGAGACCCAGTACTTC,CASSPGVGTETQYF
TRBV20-1,TRBJ2-2,.,.,TGCAGTGCGGGCCAGGGTCCCGGCGAGCTGTTTTTT,CSAGQGPGELFF
TRBV5-1,TRBJ2-5,.,many,TGCGCCAGCAGCTGGAGGGACAGCCAAGAGACCCAGTACTTC,CASSWRDSQETQYF
TRBV29-1,TRBJ2-5,.,many,TGCAGCGGTTTGGAGCGAGAGACCCAGTACTTC,CSGLERETQYF
TRBV7-2,TRBJ2-1,TRBD2,few,TGTGCCAGCAGCTTACGGGAGGGCTCCTACAATGAGCAGTTCTTC,CASSLREGSYNEQFF
TRBV6-2/TRBV6-3,TRBJ2-1,TRBD2,many,TGTGCCAGCAGGGACCCCGGGACTAGCTTCTACAATGAGCAGTTCTTC,CASRDPGTSFYNEQFF
TRBV6-2/TRBV6-3,TRBJ2-6,.,many,TGTGCCAGCAGACCACCCTCAGGAGGTGGGGCCAACGTCCTGACTTTC,CASRPPSGGGANVLTF
TRBV18,TRBJ1-2,.,.,TGTGCTACCTGGGAAGACCGCCTCTATGGCTACACCTTC,CATWEDRLYGYTF
TRBV14,TRBJ2-3,.,many,TGTGCCAGCAGCGCCGGGGATACGCAGTATTTT,CASSAGDTQYF
TRBV7-6,TRBJ2-2,TRBD2,.,TGTGCCAGCAGACAGGGACTAGCGAACACCGGGGAGCTGTTTTTT,CASRQGLANTGELFF
TRBV28,TRBJ2-5,TRBD1,many,TGTGCCAGCAGTTCCCAGGGGGTCGAGACCCAGTACTTC,CASSSQGVETQYF
TRBV20-1,TRBJ2-5,.,many,TGCAGTGCTAGGGAGACCCAGTACTTC,CSARETQYF
TRBV20-1,TRBJ1-5,.,.,TGCAGTGCTATTGACAGCCAATATAGCAATCAGCCCCAGCATTTT,CSAIDSQYSNQPQHF
TRBV5-6,TRBJ1-3,TRBD1,.,TGTGCCAGCAGCCCAAAGGACAGGGCTGGAAACACCATATATTTT,CASSPKDRAGNTIYF
TRBV18,TRBJ2-3,.,.,TGTGCCAGCTCATGGGGGAAACTTACGGAAGATACGCAGTATTTT,CASSWGKLTEDTQYF
TRBV11-2,TRBJ2-7,.,many,TGTGCCAGCAGCTCCCTCAACCGGGACCGGGGACTCCACTACGAGCAGTACTTC,CASSSLNRDRGLHYEQYF
TRBV20-1,TRBJ2-7,.,many,TGCAGTGCTAGCCCTGGGGGGCAGAGCTCCTACGAGCAGTACTTC,CSASPGGQSSYEQYF
TRBV10-3,TRBJ2-6,.,many,TGTGCCATCAGTGTTGACCCGGGACGGCAACACTCTGGGGCCAACGTCCTGACTTTC,CAISVDPGRQHSGANVLTF
TRBV20-1,TRBJ2-7,.,.,TGCAGTGCCACCCGCCAAGGGACTTCCTACGAGCAGTACTTC,CSATRQGTSYEQYF
TRBV9,TRBJ2-7,.,many,TGTGCCAGCAGCGTAGCCCAGCGGACCTACGAGCAGTACTTC,CASSVAQRTYEQYF
TRBV7-2,TRBJ1-3,.,many,TGTGCCAGCAGCCTACAGGGAGCTGGAAACACCATATATTTT,CASSLQGAGNTIYF
TRBV5-6,TRBJ2-7,TRBD1,many,TGTGCCAGCAGCTTGCGTGGGACAGGGGCAAGCGGGAGAGGCGAGCAGTACTTC,CASSLRGTGASGRGEQYF
TRBV3-1,TRBJ2-3,.,many,TGTGCCAGCAGCCAAGAGGGGTCCACGCAGTATTTT,CASSQEGSTQYF
TRBV6-5,TRBJ1-1,.,many,TGTGCCAGCAGTAGACGGGGGACCGCGGGCACTGAAGCTTTCTTT,CASSRRGTAGTEAFF
TRBV19,TRBJ2-4,TRBD2,many,TGTGCCAGTTTGACTAGCGGACTAGCCAAAAACATTCAGTACTTC,CASLTSGLAKNIQYF
TRBV2,TRBJ2-5,.,many,TGTGCCAGCAGTGAGTCGGGGAAGGGGCAAGAGACCCAGTACTTC,CASSESGKGQETQYF
TRBV18,TRBJ2-7,.,many,TGTGCCAGCTCACCCCCCTCCCGGCCTCTCTACGAGCAGTACTTC,CASSPPSRPLYEQYF
TRBV6-2/TRBV6-3,TRBJ1-6,TRBD1,many,TGTGCCAGCAGTTTCTCAGGGGGCCGGGGCAATTCACCCCTCCACTTT,CASSFSGGRGNSPLHF
TRBV7-2,TRBJ2-7,.,.,TGTGCCAGCAGCCTAACAGGGGGGGACCTCTCCTACGAGCAGTACTTC,CASSLTGGDLSYEQYF
TRBV6-5,TRBJ2-3,TRBD1,few,TGTGCCAGCAGTCCTAGCCCAGGACAGGTTCCAGATACGCAGTATTTT,CASSPSPGQVPDTQYF
TRBV10-3,TRBJ1-1,.,many,TGTGCCATCAGTGACCCCAGGGGCACTGAAGCTTTCTTT,CAISDPRGTEAFF
TRBV21-1,TRBJ2-1,.,many,TGTGCCAGCAGCTGTGAGGGTCGGGGGAACGATGAGCAGTTCTTC,CASSCEGRGNDEQFF
TRBV7-2,TRBJ1-5,.,many,TGTGCCAGCAGCTTTAAGGGTACAGGGAGGAGCAATCAGCCCCAGCATTTT,CASSFKGTGRSNQPQHF
TRBV5-6,TRBJ2-5,.,many,TGTGCCAGCAGCTTTGGGGTTTCCACACAAGAGACCCAGTACTTC,CASSFGVSTQETQYF
TRBV20-1,TRBJ2-3,TRBD2,few,TGCAGTGCTTCCGGGCCTAGCGGAACCACAGATACGCAGTATTTT,CSASGPSGTTDTQYF
TRBV11-2,TRBJ1-6,TRBD1,many,TGTGCCAGCAGCTTAGTCGACAGGGCCACCCTCCACTTT,CASSLVDRATLHF
TRBV28,TRBJ2-5,.,many,TGTGCCAGCAGCGTCCCCCGCGGGACCCAGTACTTC,CASSVPRGTQYF
TRBV30,TRBJ1-1,TRBD1,.,TGTGCCTGGTACCGGGACAGGGTTCTGGGGACTGAAGCTTTCTTT,CAWYRDRVLGTEAFF
TRBV21-1,TRBJ2-3,.,many,TGTGCCAGCAGCAATTTTCAACAGGACCTAGGAGATACGCAGTATTTT,CASSNFQQDLGDTQYF
TRBV9,TRBJ2-1,.,many,TGTGCCAGAGGGGCAGTACGGCCTAATGAGCAGTTCTTC,CARGAVRPNEQFF
TRBV15,TRBJ1-1,.,many,TGTGCCACCCGGTCTAACACTGAAGCTTTCTTT,CATRSNTEAFF
TRBV20-1,TRBJ1-5,TRBD1,many,TGCAGTGCTGGGGACAGCGCCCAGCATTTT,CSAGDSAQHF
TRBV9,TRBJ1-5,.,many,TGTGCCAGCAGCGTAGGAAGCAATCAGCCCCAGCATTTT,CASSVGSNQPQHF
TRBV10-3,TRBJ2-1,.,many,TGTGCCATCACCTCAAGCACAGGGATGGAGTACAATGAGCAGTTCTTC,CAITSSTGMEYNEQFF
TRBV5-8,TRBJ2-5,TRBD2,.,TGTGCCAGCAGCTGGATAGCGGGAGGGGGCCAAGAGACCCAGTACTTC,CASSWIAGGGQETQYF
TRBV5-5,TRBJ2-5,.,many,TGTGCCAGCAGCTTGAGTACTAGCAGGCGGGAGACCCAGTACTTC,CASSLSTSRRETQYF
TRBV6-1,TRBJ1-3,.,many,TGTGCCAGCAGTCCCCACGGACGTCCCTCAGGGGACACCATATATTTT,CASSPHGRPSGDTIYF
TRBV20-1,TRBJ1-2,TRBD1,.,TGCAGTGCCGCAGGGACAGGGGTGGACTATGGCTACACCTTC,CSAAGTGVDYGYTF
TRBV12-3/TRBV12-4,TRBJ2-5,.,many,TGTGCCAGCAGTTTATCGGACTACCTCCAAGAGACCCAGTACTTC,CASSLSDYLQETQYF
TRBV10-3,TRBJ2-5,.,many,TGTGCCATCAGTGACCCTTCTACAGCCGGGGAGACCCAGTACTTC,CAISDPSTAGETQYF
TRBV29-1,TRBJ2-1,.,many,TGCAGCGTTTCCTGGGGAGAGCAGTTCTTC,CSVSWGEQFF
TRBV6-2/TRBV6-3,TRBJ2-1,.,few,TGTTCATCACTGGGGCACTTCTACAATGAGCAGTTCTTC,CSSLGHFYNEQFF
TRBV29-1,TRBJ2-5,.,.,TGCAGCGTCAAGACGGAGACCCAGTACTTC,CSVKTETQYF